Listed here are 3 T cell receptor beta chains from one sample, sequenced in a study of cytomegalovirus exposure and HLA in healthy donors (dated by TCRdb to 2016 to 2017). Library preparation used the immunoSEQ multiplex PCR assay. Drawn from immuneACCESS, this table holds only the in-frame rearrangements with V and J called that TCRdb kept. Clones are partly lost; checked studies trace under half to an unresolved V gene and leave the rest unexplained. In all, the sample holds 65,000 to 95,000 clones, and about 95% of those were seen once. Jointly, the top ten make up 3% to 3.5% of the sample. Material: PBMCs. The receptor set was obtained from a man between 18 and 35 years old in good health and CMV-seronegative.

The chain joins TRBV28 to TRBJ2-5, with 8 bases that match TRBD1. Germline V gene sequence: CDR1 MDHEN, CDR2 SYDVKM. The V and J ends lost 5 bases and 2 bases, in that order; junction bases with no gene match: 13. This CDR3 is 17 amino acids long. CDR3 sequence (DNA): TGTGCCAGCAGTACGACCCCTGGACAGGGAAAACAAGAGACCCAGTACTTC. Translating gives CASSTTPGQGKQETQYF.

The CDR3 reads CAWSAGTGGRETQYF. The CDR3, as DNA: TGTGCCTGGAGCGCCGGGACAGGGGGCAGAGAGACCCAGTACTTC. V is TRBV30 and J is TRBJ2-5; TRBD1 matches at 12 bases. From germline, CDR1 is GTSNPN and CDR2 SVGIG (reference sequence). Germline trimming cut 3 bases from V and 4 bases from J; bases unmatched to any gene: 6. The CDR3 covers 15 residues.

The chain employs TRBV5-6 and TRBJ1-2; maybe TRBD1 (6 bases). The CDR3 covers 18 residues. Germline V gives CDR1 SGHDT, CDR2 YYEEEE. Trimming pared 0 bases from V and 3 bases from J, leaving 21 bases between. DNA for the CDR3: TGTGCCAGCAGCTTGGGCTTACAGGGATGGAGTTCTCACTATGGCTACACCTTC. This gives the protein CASSLGLQGWSSHYGYTF. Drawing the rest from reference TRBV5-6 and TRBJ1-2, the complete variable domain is DAGVTQSPTHLIKTRGQQVTLRCSPKSGHDTVSWYQQALGQGPQFIFQYYEEEERQRGNFPDRFSGHQFPNYSSELNVNALLLGDSALYLCASSLGLQGWSSHYGYTFGSGTRLTVV.